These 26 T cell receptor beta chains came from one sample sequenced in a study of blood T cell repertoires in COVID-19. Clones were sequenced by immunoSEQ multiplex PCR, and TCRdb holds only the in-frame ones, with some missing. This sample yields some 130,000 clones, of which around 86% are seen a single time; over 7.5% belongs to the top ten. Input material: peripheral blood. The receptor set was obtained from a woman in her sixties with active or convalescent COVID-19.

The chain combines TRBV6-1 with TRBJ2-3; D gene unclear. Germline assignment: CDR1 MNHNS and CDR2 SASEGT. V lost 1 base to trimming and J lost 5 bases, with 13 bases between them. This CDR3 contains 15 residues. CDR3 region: CASSEVERNKDTQYF. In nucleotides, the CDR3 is TGTGCCAGCAGTGAAGTCGAGCGAAATAAAGATACGCAGTATTTT.

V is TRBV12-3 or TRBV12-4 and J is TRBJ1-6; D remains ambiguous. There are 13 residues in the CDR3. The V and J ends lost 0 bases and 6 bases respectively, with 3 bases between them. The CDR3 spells CASSLALNSPLHF. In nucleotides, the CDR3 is TGTGCCAGCAGTTTAGCCCTTAATTCACCCCTCCACTTT.

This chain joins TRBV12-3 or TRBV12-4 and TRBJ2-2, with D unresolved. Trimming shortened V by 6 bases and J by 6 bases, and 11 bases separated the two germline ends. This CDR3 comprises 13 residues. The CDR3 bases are TGTGCCAGCAGCCCTATGGGCGCCGGGGAGCTGTTTTTT. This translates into CASSPMGAGELFF.

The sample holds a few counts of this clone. CDR3 DNA sequence: TGTGCCAGCAGGCGAGCCGGGACAATTATTGAAAAACTGTTTTTT. Translation: CASRRAGTIIEKLFF. V usage is TRBV28 and J usage is TRBJ1-4; maybe TRBD1 (6 bases). Trimming left V 6 bases short and J 7 bases short, with 18 bases between. Germline lookup yields CDR1 MDHEN and CDR2 SYDVKM. There are 15 residues in the CDR3.

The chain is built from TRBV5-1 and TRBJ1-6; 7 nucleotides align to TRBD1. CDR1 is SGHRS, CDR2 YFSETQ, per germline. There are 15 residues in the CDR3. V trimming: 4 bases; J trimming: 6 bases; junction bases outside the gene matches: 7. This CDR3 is CASSAKGQSNSPLHF. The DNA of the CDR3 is TGCGCCAGCAGCGCTAAGGGACAGAGTAATTCACCCCTCCACTTT.

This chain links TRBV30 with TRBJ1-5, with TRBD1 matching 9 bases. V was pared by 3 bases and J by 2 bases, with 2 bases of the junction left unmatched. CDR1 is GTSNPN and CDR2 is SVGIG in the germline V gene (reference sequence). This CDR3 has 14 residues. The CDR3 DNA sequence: TGTGCCTGGAGCCGGGACAGGGGCAATCAGCCCCAGCATTTT. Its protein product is CAWSRDRGNQPQHF. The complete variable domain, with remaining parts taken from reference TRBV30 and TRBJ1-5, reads SQTIHQWPATLVQPVGSPLSLECTVEGTSNPNLYWYRQAAGRGLQLLFYSVGIGQISSEVPQNLSASRPQDRQFILSSKKLLLSDSGFYLCAWSRDRGNQPQHFGDGTRLSIL.

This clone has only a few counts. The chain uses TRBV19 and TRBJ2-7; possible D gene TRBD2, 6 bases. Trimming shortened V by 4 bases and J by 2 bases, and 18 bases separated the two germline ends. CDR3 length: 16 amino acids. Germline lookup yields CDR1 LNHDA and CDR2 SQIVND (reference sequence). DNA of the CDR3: TGTGCCAGTAGTACAACCTTTGGGACTGCGGCCTACGAGCAGTACTTC. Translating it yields CASSTTFGTAAYEQYF. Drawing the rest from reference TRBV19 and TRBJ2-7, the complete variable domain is DGGITQSPKYLFRKEGQNVTLSCEQNLNHDAMYWYRQDPGQGLRLIYYSQIVNDFQKGDIAEGYSVSREKKESFPLTVTSAQKNPTAFYLCASSTTFGTAAYEQYFGPGTRLTVT.

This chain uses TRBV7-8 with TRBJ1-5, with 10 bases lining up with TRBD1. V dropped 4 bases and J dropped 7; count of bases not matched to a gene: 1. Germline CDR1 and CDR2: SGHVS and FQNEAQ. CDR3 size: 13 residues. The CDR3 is CASSWDRGQPQHF. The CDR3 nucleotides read TGTGCCAGCAGCTGGGACAGGGGCCAGCCCCAGCATTTT.

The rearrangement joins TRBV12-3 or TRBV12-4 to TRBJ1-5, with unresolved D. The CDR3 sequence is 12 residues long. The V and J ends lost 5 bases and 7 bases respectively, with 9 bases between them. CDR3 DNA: TGTGCCAGCAGTCTGCTAGGCCAGCCCCAGCATTTT. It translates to CASSLLGQPQHF.

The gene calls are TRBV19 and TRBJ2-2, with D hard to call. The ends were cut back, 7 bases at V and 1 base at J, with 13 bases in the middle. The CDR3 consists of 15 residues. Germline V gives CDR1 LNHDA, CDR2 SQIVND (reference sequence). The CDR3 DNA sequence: TGTGCCAGTACCCCTTCGGCAGGGAACACCGGGGAGCTGTTTTTT. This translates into CASTPSAGNTGELFF.

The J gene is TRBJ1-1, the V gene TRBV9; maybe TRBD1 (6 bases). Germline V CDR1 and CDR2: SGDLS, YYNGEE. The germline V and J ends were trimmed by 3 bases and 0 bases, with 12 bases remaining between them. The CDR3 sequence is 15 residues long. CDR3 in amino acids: CASSARGGLNTEAFF. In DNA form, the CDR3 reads TGTGCCAGCAGCGCCCGAGGGGGATTGAACACTGAAGCTTTCTTT.

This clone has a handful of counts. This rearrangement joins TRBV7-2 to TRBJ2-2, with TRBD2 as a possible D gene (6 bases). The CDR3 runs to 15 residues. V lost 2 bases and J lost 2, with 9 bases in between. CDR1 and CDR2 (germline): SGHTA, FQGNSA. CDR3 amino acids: CASSLRDFNTGELFF. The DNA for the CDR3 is TGTGCCAGCAGCTTAAGGGACTTTAACACCGGGGAGCTGTTTTTT. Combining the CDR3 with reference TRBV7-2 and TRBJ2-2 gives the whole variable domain GAGVSQSPSNKVTEKGKDVELRCDPISGHTALYWYRQSLGQGLEFLIYFQGNSAPDKSGLPSDRFSAERTGGSVSTLTIQRTQQEDSAVYLCASSLRDFNTGELFFGEGSRLTVL.

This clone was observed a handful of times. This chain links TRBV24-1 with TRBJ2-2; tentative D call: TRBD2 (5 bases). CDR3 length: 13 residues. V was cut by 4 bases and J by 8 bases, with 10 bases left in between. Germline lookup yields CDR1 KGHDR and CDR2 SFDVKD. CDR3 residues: CATSERAAGELFF. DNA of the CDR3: TGTGCCACCAGTGAGCGGGCCGCAGGGGAGCTGTTTTTT.

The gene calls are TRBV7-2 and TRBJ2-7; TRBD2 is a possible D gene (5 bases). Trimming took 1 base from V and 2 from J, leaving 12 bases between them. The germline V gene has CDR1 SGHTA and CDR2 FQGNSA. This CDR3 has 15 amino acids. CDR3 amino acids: CASSLGSRGTYEQYV. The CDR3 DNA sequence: TGTGCCAGCAGCTTAGGCAGCCGGGGAACCTACGAGCAGTACGTC.

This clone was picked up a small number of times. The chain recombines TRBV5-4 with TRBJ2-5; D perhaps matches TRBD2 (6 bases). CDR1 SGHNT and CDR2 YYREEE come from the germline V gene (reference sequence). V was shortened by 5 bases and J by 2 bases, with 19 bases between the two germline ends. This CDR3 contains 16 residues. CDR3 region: CASRQTGRDVQETQYF. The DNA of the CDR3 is TGTGCCAGCAGGCAAACGGGGCGGGATGTACAAGAGACCCAGTACTTC.

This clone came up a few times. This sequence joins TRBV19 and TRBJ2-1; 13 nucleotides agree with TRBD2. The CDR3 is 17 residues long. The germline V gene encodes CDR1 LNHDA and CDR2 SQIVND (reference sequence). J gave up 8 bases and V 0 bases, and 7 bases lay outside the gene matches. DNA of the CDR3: TGTGCCAGTAGTATAGAATTCACTAGCGGGGGGGCCCATGAGCAGTTCTTC. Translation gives CASSIEFTSGGAHEQFF.

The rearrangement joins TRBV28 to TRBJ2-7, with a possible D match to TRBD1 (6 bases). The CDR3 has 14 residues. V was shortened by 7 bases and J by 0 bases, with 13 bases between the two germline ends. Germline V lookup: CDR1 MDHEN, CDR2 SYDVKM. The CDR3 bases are TGTGCCAGCATTCCACCGACAGGCTCCTACGAGCAGTACTTC. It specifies CASIPPTGSYEQYF. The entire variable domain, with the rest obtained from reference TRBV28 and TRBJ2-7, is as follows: DVKVTQSSRYLVKRTGEKVFLECVQDMDHENMFWYRQDPGLGLRLIYFSYDVKMKEKGDIPEGYSVSREKKERFSLILESASTNQTSMYLCASIPPTGSYEQYFGPGTRLTVT.

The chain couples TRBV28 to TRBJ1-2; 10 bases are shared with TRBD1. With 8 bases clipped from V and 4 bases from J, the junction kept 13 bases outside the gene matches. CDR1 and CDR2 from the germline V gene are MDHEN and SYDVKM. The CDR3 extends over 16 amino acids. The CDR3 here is CASSSGTGVEGYGYTF. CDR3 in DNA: TGTGCCAGCTCCTCCGGGACAGGGGTCGAAGGCTATGGCTACACCTTC.

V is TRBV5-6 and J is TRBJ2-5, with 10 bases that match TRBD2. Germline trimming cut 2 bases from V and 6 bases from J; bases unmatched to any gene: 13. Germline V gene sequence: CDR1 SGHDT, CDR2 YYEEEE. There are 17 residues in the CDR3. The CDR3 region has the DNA TGTGCCAGCAGCTTCAACGTCCTAGCGGGAGTCTTACAGACCCAGTACTTC. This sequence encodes CASSFNVLAGVLQTQYF. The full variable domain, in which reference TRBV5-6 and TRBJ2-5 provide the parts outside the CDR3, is DAGVTQSPTHLIKTRGQQVTLRCSPKSGHDTVSWYQQALGQGPQFIFQYYEEEERQRGNFPDRFSGHQFPNYSSELNVNALLLGDSALYLCASSFNVLAGVLQTQYFGPGTRLLVL.

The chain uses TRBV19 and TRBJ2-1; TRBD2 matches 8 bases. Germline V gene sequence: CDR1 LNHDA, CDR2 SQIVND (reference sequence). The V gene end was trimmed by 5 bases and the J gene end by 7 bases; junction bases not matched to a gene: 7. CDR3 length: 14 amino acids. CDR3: CASSVSGVYNEQFF. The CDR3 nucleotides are TGTGCCAGTAGTGTTAGCGGGGTCTATAATGAGCAGTTCTTC.

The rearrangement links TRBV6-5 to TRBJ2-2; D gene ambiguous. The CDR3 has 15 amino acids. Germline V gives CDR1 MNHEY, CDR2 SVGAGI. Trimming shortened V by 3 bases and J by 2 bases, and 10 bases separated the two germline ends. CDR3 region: CASSYEVVNTGELFF. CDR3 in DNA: TGTGCCAGCAGTTATGAGGTAGTAAACACCGGGGAGCTGTTTTTT.

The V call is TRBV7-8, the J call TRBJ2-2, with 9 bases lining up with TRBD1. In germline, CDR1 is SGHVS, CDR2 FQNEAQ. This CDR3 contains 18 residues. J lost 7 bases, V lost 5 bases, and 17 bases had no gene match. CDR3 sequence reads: CASSARDWTGELSGELFF. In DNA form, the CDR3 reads TGTGCCAGCAGCGCGAGGGATTGGACAGGGGAGCTAAGCGGGGAGCTGTTTTTT.

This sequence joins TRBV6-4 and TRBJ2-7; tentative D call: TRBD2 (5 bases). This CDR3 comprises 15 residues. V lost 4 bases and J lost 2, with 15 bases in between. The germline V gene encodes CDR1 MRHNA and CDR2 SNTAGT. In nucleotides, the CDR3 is TGTGCCAGCAGTGCCCAGCCCAGCGGCCCCTACGAGCAGTACTTC. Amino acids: CASSAQPSGPYEQYF.

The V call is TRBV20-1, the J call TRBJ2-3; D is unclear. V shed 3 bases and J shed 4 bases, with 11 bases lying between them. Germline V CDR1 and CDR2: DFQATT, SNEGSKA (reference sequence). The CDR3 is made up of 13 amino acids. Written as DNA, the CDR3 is TGCAGTGCTAGTGGAGAAACGGCAGATACGCAGTATTTT. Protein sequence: CSASGETADTQYF.

The CDR3 is CASSLTGSTDTQYF. As DNA, the CDR3 is TGTGCCAGCAGCTTGACAGGGAGCACAGATACGCAGTATTTT. The chain links TRBV28 to TRBJ2-3, with 7 bases fitting TRBD1. The CDR3 extends over 14 amino acids. The ends lost 6 bases at V and 0 bases at J; junction bases unmatched: 3. CDR1 and CDR2 from the germline V gene are MDHEN and SYDVKM.

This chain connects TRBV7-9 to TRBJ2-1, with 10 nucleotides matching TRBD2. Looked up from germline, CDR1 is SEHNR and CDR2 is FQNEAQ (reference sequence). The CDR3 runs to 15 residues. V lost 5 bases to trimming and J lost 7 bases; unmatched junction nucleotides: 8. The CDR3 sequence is CASSPGLAVPNEQFF. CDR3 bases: TGTGCCAGCAGCCCCGGACTAGCGGTCCCAAATGAGCAGTTCTTC.